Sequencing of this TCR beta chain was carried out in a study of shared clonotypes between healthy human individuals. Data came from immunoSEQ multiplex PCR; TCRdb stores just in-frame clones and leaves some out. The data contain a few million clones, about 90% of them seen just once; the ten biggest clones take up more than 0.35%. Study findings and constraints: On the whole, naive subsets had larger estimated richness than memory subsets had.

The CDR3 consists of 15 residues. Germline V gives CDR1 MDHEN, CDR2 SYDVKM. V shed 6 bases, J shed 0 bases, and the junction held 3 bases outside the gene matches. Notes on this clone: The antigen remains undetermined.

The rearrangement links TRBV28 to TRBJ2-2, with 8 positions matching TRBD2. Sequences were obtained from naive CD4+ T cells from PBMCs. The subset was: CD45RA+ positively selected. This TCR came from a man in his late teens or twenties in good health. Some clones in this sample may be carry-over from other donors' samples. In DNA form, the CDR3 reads TGTGCCAGCAGAAATAGCGGGGCGAACACCGGGGAGCTGTTTTTT. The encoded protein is CASRNSGANTGELFF.